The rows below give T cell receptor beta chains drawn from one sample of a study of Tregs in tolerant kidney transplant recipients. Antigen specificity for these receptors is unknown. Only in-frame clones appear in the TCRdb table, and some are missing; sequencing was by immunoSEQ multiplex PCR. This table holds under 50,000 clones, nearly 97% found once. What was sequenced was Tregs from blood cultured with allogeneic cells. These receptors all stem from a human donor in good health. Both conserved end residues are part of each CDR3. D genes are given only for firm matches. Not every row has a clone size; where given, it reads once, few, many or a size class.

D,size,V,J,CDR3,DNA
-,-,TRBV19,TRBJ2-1,CASAGAFSYNEQFF,TGTGCCAGTGCGGGGGCATTCTCCTACAATGAGCAGTTCTTC
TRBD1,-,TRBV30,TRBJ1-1,CAWSPLDRVDTEAFF,TGTGCCTGGAGCCCACTCGACAGGGTTGACACTGAAGCTTTCTTT
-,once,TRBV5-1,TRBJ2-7,CASSLWGYEQYF,TGCGCCAGCAGCTTGTGGGGCTACGAGCAGTACTTC
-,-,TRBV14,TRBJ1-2,CASSQDRLATYGYTF,TGTGCCAGCAGCCAAGATAGGCTAGCTACTTATGGCTACACCTTC
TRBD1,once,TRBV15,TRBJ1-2,CATSSSPRQGIDYGYTF,TGTGCCACCAGCAGCTCTCCCCGACAGGGCATCGACTATGGCTACACCTTC
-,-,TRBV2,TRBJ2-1,CASNSLSRQSSYNEQFF,TGTGCCAGCAATTCGTTGAGCCGCCAGAGCTCCTACAATGAGCAGTTCTTC
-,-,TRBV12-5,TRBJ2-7,CASAISYEQYF,TGTGCTAGTGCCATATCCTACGAGCAGTACTTC
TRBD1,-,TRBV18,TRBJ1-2,CASSPPEGGRYYGYTF,TGTGCCAGCTCACCACCGGAAGGGGGCAGATATTATGGCTACACCTTC
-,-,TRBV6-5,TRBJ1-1,CASSYVGTTEAFF,TGTGCCAGCAGTTACGTGGGGACCACTGAAGCTTTCTTT
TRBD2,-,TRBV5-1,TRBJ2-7,CASSLALGLAGAPAYEQYF,TGCGCCAGCAGCTTGGCCCTGGGACTAGCGGGGGCCCCGGCCTACGAGCAGTACTTC
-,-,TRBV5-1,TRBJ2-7,CASSLGGSLSYEQYF,TGCGCCAGCAGCTTGGGTGGCAGTCTTTCCTACGAGCAGTACTTC
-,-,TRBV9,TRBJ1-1,CASSRGLLTDTEAFF,TGTGCCAGCAGCCGGGGACTCTTGACGGACACTGAAGCTTTCTTT
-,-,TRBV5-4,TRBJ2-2,CASRPMTTSGELFF,TGTGCCAGCAGACCCATGACTACGTCCGGGGAGCTGTTTTTT
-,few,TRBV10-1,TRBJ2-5,CASSEDHREQTQYF,TGCGCCAGCAGTGAGGATCACAGGGAACAGACCCAGTACTTC
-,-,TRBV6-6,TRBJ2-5,CASSYRVGETQYF,TGTGCCAGCAGTTACCGGGTGGGAGAGACCCAGTACTTC
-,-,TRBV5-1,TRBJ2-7,CASSRVDAAYEQYF,TGCGCCAGCAGCCGTGTCGACGCGGCCTACGAGCAGTACTTC
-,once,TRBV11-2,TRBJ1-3,CASSLVLVPSSGNTIYF,TGTGCCAGCAGCTTAGTTCTGGTTCCCAGCTCTGGAAACACCATATATTTT
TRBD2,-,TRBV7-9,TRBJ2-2,CASSFGLAGNTGELFF,TGTGCCAGCAGCTTCGGACTAGCGGGAAACACCGGGGAGCTGTTTTTT
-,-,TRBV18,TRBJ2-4,CASSLSGDIQYF,TGTGCCAGCTCACTTTCGGGGGACATTCAGTACTTC
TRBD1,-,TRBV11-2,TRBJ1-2,CASSRQGREDGYTF,TGTGCCAGCAGCCGACAGGGGAGAGAGGATGGCTACACCTTC
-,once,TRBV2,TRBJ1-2,CASTLRGSNYGYTF,TGTGCCAGCACGCTCAGGGGTTCTAACTATGGCTACACCTTC
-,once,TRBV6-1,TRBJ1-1,CASRVNTEAFF,TGTGCCAGCAGGGTTAACACTGAAGCTTTCTTT
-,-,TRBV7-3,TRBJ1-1,CASSLARNTEAFF,TGTGCCAGCAGCTTAGCGAGGAACACTGAAGCTTTCTTT
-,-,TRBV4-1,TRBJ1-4,CASSRGGGNEKLFF,TGCGCCAGCAGCCGGGGTGGGGGTAATGAAAAACTGTTTTTT
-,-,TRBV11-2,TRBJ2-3,CASSTGEGGTQYF,TGTGCCAGCAGCACAGGGGAGGGTGGTACGCAGTATTTT